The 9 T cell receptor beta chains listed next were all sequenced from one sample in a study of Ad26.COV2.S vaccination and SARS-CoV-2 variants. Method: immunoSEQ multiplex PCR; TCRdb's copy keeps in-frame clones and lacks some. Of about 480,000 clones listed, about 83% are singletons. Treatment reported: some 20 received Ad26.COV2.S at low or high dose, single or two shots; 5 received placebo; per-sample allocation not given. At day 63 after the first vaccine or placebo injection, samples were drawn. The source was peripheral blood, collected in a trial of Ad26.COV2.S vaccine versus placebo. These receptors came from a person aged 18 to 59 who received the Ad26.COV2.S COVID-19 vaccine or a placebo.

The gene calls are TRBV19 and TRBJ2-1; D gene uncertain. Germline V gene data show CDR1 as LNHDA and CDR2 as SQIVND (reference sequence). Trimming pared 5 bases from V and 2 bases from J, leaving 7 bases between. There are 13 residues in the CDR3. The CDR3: CASSVGPYNEQFF. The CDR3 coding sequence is TGTGCCAGTAGTGTGGGCCCCTACAATGAGCAGTTCTTC.

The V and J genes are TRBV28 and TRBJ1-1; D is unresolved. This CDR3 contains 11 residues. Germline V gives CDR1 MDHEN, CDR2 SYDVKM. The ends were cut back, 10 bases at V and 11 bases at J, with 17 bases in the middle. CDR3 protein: CATMREPVAFF. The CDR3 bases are TGTGCCACCATGAGGGAGCCCGTGGCTTTCTTT. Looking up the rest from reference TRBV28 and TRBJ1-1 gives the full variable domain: DVKVTQSSRYLVKRTGEKVFLECVQDMDHENMFWYRQDPGLGLRLIYFSYDVKMKEKGDIPEGYSVSREKKERFSLILESASTNQTSMYLCATMREPVAFFGQGTRLTVV.

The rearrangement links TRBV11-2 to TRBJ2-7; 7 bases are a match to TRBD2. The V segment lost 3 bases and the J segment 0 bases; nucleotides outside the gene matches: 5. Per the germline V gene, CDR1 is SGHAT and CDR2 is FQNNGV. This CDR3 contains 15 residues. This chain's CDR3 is CASSFGLGNSYEQYF. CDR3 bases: TGTGCCAGCAGCTTCGGACTAGGGAACTCCTACGAGCAGTACTTC.

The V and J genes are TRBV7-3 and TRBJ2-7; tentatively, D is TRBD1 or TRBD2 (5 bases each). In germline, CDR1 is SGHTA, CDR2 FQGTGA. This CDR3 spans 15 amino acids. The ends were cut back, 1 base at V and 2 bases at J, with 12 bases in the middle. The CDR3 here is CASSLIGGIPYEQYF. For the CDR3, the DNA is TGTGCCAGCAGCTTAATTGGGGGAATCCCCTACGAGCAGTACTTC.

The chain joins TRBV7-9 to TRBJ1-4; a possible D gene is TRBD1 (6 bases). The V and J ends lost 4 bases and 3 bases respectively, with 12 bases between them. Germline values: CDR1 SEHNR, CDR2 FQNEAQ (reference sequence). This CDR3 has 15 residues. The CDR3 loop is CASSSEDRPNEKLFF. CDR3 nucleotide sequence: TGTGCCAGCAGCTCCGAGGACAGACCTAATGAAAAACTGTTTTTT.

The chain's CDR3 is CATSRDLGSRNQPQHF. Here the CDR3 DNA reads TGTGCCACCAGCAGAGATTTGGGTTCCCGCAATCAGCCCCAGCATTTT. J is TRBJ1-5 and V is TRBV15; D remains ambiguous. The V and J ends lost 0 bases and 2 bases respectively, with 11 bases between them. Germline lookup yields CDR1 LNHNV and CDR2 YYDKDF (reference sequence). This CDR3 is 16 amino acids long.

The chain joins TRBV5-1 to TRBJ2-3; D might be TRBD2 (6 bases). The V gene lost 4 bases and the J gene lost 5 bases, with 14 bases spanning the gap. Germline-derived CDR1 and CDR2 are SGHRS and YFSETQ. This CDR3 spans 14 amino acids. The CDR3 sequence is CASSLGTRGDTQYF. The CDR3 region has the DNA TGCGCCAGCAGCCTGGGGACTCGCGGAGATACGCAGTATTTT.

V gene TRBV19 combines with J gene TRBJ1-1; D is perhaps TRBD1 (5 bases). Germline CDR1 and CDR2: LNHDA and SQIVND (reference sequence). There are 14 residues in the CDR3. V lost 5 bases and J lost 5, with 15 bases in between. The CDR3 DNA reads TGTGCCAGTAGTCTCCAGGGTGGGAGAACTGAAGCTTTCTTT. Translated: CASSLQGGRTEAFF. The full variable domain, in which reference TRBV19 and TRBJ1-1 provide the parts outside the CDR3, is DGGITQSPKYLFRKEGQNVTLSCEQNLNHDAMYWYRQDPGQGLRLIYYSQIVNDFQKGDIAEGYSVSREKKESFPLTVTSAQKNPTAFYLCASSLQGGRTEAFFGQGTRLTVV.

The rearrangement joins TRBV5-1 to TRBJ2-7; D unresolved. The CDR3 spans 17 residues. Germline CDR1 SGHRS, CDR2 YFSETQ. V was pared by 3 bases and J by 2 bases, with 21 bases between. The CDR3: CASSSRTASKGPYEQYF. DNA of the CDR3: TGCGCCAGCAGCTCGCGGACGGCTTCTAAAGGGCCCTACGAGCAGTACTTC.